This TCR beta chain was found in a study of blood T cell repertoires in COVID-19. Study in general: Acute and convalescent COVID-19 samples came from the United States, Italy and Spain. Sample material is recorded as cDNA or gDNA derived from T cells, B-cell-depleted T cells, or PBMCs.

The CDR3 contains 14 residues. CDR1 is SNHLY and CDR2 is FYNNEI in the germline V gene. Details on this clone: A junction end diverges from the germline sequence, so it may reflect a read error.

The authors' processing: Amplification from reference gene primers served as the basis for estimated nucleated cell counts. Clones were sequenced by immunoSEQ multiplex PCR, and TCRdb holds only the in-frame ones, with some missing. V, J and clone size were drawn from that table, and D and trimming were deduced from the DNA. The data contain approximately 70,000 clones, approximately 90% of them singletons. The sequenced sample consisted of peripheral blood. This chain links TRBV2 with TRBJ2-3; 11 bases fit TRBD2. This TCR was sampled from a human donor in a cohort sampled during active COVID-19. CDR3 DNA sequence: TGTGCCAGCCGACTAGCGGGAACCACATATACGCAGTATTTT. It specifies CASRLAGTTYTQYF.